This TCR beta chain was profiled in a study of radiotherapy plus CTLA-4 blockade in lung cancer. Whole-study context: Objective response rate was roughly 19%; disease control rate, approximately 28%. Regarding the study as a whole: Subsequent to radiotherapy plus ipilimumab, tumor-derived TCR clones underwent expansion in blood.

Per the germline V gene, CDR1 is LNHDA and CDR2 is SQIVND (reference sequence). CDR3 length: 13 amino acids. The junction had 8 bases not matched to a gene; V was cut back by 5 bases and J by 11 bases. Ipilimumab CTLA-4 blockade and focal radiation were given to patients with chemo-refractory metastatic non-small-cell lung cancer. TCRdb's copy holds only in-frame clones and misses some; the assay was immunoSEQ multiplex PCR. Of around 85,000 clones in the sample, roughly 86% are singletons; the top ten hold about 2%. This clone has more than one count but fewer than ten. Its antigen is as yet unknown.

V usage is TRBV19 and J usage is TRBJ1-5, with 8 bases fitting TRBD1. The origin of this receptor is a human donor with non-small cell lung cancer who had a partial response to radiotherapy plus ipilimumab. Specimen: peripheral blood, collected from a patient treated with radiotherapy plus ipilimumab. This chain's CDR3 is CASSDRQGRAQHF. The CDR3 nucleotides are TGTGCCAGTAGTGACCGACAGGGGAGAGCCCAGCATTTT.